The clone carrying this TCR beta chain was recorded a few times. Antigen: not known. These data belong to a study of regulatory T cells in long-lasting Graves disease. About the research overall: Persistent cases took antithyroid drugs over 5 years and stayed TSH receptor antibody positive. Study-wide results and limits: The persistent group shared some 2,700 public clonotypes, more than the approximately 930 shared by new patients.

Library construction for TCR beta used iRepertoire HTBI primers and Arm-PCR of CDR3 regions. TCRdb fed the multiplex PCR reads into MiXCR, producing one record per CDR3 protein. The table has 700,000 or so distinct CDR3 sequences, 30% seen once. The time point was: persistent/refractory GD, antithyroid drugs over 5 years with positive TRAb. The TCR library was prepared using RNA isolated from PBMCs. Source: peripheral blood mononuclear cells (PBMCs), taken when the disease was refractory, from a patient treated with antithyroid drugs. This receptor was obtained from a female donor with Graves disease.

The CDR3 region is CSVQDRAVDNYGYTF. The DNA of the CDR3 is TGCAGCGTCCAGGACAGGGCTGTTGACAACTATGGCTACACCTTC. The chain links TRBV29-1 to TRBJ1-2; the match to TRBD1 covers 8 bases. Unmatched junction bases numbered 11, after V lost 6 bases and J lost 2 bases. This CDR3 is built from 15 residues. Per germline, CDR1 SQVTM and CDR2 ANQGSEA.